The 32 T cell receptor beta chains listed next were all sequenced from one sample in a study of molecular identifiers for immune sequencing clone quantification. TCRdb re-derived calls from the PCR reads in MiXCR, one entry per CDR3 protein. The sample records hundreds of thousands of distinct CDR3 sequences, roughly 23% being singletons. Source material: naive CD8+ T cells from blood, with Jurkat cell RNA spiked in. Subset in this sample: FACS-sorted CD8+CD4-CCR7+CD45RA+ naive T cells. These receptor sequences come from a human donor in good health. Some libraries in this study had Jurkat cell RNA spiked in.

The chain links TRBV19 to TRBJ1-2, with D unresolved. CDR1 is LNHDA, CDR2 SQIVND, per germline (reference sequence). The CDR3 contains 15 residues. Deletions cut 5 bases from V and 7 bases from J, with 20 bases between. CDR3 region: CASSSIGDLITGYTF. CDR3 nucleotides: TGTGCCAGTAGTTCCATCGGGGATCTGATTACTGGCTACACCTTC.

This clonotype was counted ten times or more. CDR3 nucleotide sequence: TGCGCCAGCAGCCAAGAACAGGCAAGCACAGATACGCAGTATTTT. Protein sequence: CASSQEQASTDTQYF. V usage is TRBV4-1 and J usage is TRBJ2-3; maybe TRBD1 (5 bases). Germline loops: CDR1 MGHRA, CDR2 YSYEKL. The CDR3 spans 15 residues. The V end lost 0 bases, the J end lost 0 bases, and 7 bases lay between the germline ends.

This clonotype was seen only a few times. The chain couples TRBV2 to TRBJ2-7; unclear D gene. V lost 6 bases and J 5 bases, leaving 8 bases between the germline ends. Germline CDR1 is SNHLY and CDR2 is FYNNEI. This CDR3 has 11 residues. The CDR3 region has the DNA TGTGCCAGCAGGAGTGGTGACGAGCAGTACTTC. It is translated as CASRSGDEQYF.

This clonotype was observed at least ten times. The chain combines TRBV7-2 with TRBJ2-5; 7 bases map to TRBD2. CDR3 size: 16 residues. Germline V lookup: CDR1 SGHTA, CDR2 FQGNSA. Unmatched junction bases numbered 13, after V lost 5 bases and J lost 4 bases. CDR3 sequence reads: CASSPTVAGVLETQYF. CDR3 DNA sequence: TGTGCCAGCAGCCCGACGGTGGCGGGAGTATTAGAGACCCAGTACTTC.

This clonotype has only a few counts. The chain links TRBV7-3 to TRBJ2-2; a weak D match, TRBD1 (6 bases). Per germline, CDR1 SGHTA and CDR2 FQGTGA. Between the trimmed V and J ends, which lost 5 bases and 5 bases, there was a span of 21 bases. The CDR3 is 17 amino acids. The CDR3 is CASSTGAGEVGTGELFF. CDR3 nucleotide sequence: TGTGCCAGCAGCACAGGCGCAGGGGAAGTAGGGACCGGGGAGCTGTTTTTT.

As for this clonotype: This could be a read error, since a much larger clone is one nucleotide away. V usage is TRBV20-1 and J usage is TRBJ1-4; D not resolved. Germline CDR1 DFQATT, CDR2 SNEGSKA (reference sequence). This CDR3 contains 15 residues. Here the CDR3 reads CSALKRPFTNENLFF. CDR3 DNA: TGCAGTGCTCTCAAACGGCCTTTCACTAATGAAAATCTGTTTTTT.

This clonotype has a count of ten or more. This rearrangement joins TRBV27 to TRBJ1-5, with TRBD1 identical over 7 bases. Germline V gene lookup returns CDR1 MNHEY and CDR2 SMNVEV (reference sequence). Trimming took 0 bases from V and 0 from J; bases not matched to a gene: 8. This CDR3 is 18 amino acids long. The CDR3 coding sequence is TGTGCCAGCAGTTTATCGGGACAGCCTTCCTATAGCAATCAGCCCCAGCATTTT. Translated: CASSLSGQPSYSNQPQHF.

The table lists this clonotype with many counts. The chain uses TRBV28 and TRBJ1-5; 11 nucleotides agree with TRBD1. CDR1 and CDR2 from the germline V gene are MDHEN and SYDVKM. CDR3 length: 16 amino acids. J gave up 6 bases and V 2 bases, and 6 bases lay outside the gene matches. The CDR3 here is CASSLPRTGGIQPQHF. In DNA form, the CDR3 reads TGTGCCAGCAGTTTACCCCGGACAGGGGGCATTCAGCCCCAGCATTTT.

The chain is built from TRBV12-3 or TRBV12-4 and TRBJ1-2; no reliable D call. The CDR3 consists of 16 residues. V was trimmed by 1 base and J by 1 base, leaving 13 bases between them. The CDR3 DNA sequence: TGTGCCAGCAGTTTAGTTATAGGGAGCCATAACTATGGCTACACCTTC. Protein sequence: CASSLVIGSHNYGYTF.

This clonotype was counted at least ten times. The chain combines TRBV7-6 with TRBJ2-2; a possible D gene is TRBD2 (6 bases). The CDR3 runs 21 residues. The V end was cut by 0 bases, the J end by 0 bases, with 23 bases between. The germline V gene has CDR1 SGHVS and CDR2 FNYEAQ. CDR3 bases: TGTGCCAGCAGCTTAGCGCTTATCGGGAGTCGAAACTCCGCGAACACCGGGGAGCTGTTTTTT. This sequence encodes CASSLALIGSRNSANTGELFF.

The table lists this clonotype with many counts. The chain recombines TRBV2 with TRBJ2-1; 9 bases match TRBD1. Looked up from germline, CDR1 is SNHLY and CDR2 is FYNNEI. This CDR3 comprises 12 residues. V lost 6 bases, J lost 9 bases, and 3 bases stayed unmatched. CDR3 coding DNA: TGTGCCAGCAGGTACAGGGGGCTTGAGCAGTTCTTC. Residues: CASRYRGLEQFF. Using reference TRBV2 and TRBJ2-1 for the parts outside the CDR3, the full variable domain is EPEVTQTPSHQVTQMGQEVILRCVPISNHLYFYWYRQILGQKVEFLVSFYNNEISEKSEIFDDQFSVERPDGSNFTLKIRSTKLEDSAMYFCASRYRGLEQFFGPGTRLTVL.

This clonotype was found once. As the CDR3 is not closed by the conserved phenylalanine or tryptophan, this likely results from a read error. The chain uses TRBV3-1 and TRBJ2-2, with 7 bases fitting TRBD1. This CDR3 spans 13 amino acids. Germline V gene data show CDR1 as LGHDT and CDR2 as YNNKEL (reference sequence). V shed 8 bases, J shed 2 bases, and the junction held 2 bases outside the gene matches. The DNA of the CDR3 is TGTGCCAGCGGGGACAGCAACACCGGGGAGCTGTTTGTT. This gives the protein CASGDSNTGELFV.

This clonotype has a count of ten or more. V gene TRBV12-3 or TRBV12-4 combines with J gene TRBJ2-5; perhaps TRBD1 as D (6 bases). This CDR3 has 16 amino acids. V shed 5 bases and J shed 5 bases, with 21 bases lying between them. The CDR3 coding sequence is TGTGCCAGCAGTCCAAAGGCAGGGGCCGCGGAGGAGACCCAGTACTTC. As protein: CASSPKAGAAEETQYF.

Many counts were recorded for this clonotype. The chain joins TRBV7-2 to TRBJ1-1, with D tentatively TRBD1 (5 bases). Germline CDR1 SGHTA, CDR2 FQGNSA. The CDR3 length is 14 residues. Trimming left V 1 base short and J 7 bases short, with 13 bases between. The CDR3: CASSLVTVGIEAFF. The CDR3 nucleotides are TGTGCCAGCAGCTTAGTGACAGTCGGGATTGAAGCTTTCTTT. The full variable domain, its missing parts supplied by reference TRBV7-2 and TRBJ1-1, is GAGVSQSPSNKVTEKGKDVELRCDPISGHTALYWYRQSLGQGLEFLIYFQGNSAPDKSGLPSDRFSAERTGGSVSTLTIQRTQQEDSAVYLCASSLVTVGIEAFFGQGTRLTVV.

This clonotype was counted between two and nine times. The chain joins TRBV7-8 to TRBJ2-2; the D gene could be TRBD1 or TRBD2 (6 bases each). CDR1 SGHVS and CDR2 FQNEAQ come from the germline V gene. V was pared by 5 bases and J by 6 bases, with 22 bases between. The CDR3 covers 17 residues. CDR3 amino acids: CASSTPLGGGFSGELFF. The DNA of the CDR3 is TGTGCCAGCAGCACCCCGCTGGGGGGCGGTTTCTCCGGGGAGCTGTTTTTT.

This clonotype was seen only a few times. The CDR3 coding sequence is TGCAGTGCTAGAGACCCAGTCAGCGCCGGTTACGAGCAGTACTTC. Encoded protein: CSARDPVSAGYEQYF. The rearrangement joins TRBV20-1 to TRBJ2-7; D remains unclear. Germline V gives CDR1 DFQATT, CDR2 SNEGSKA (reference sequence). The CDR3 is 15 residues long. V shed 0 bases and J shed 4 bases, with 16 bases lying between them.

The chain couples TRBV11-2 to TRBJ2-7; D gene unclear. This CDR3 region has 13 residues. The germline V gene encodes CDR1 SGHAT and CDR2 FQNNGV. V was shortened by 4 bases and J by 3 bases, with 10 bases between the two germline ends. CDR3 residues: CASSSRVVYEQYF. CDR3 coding DNA: TGTGCCAGCAGCTCACGGGTGGTCTACGAGCAGTACTTC.

Worth noting for this clonotype: A much larger clone is a single base away; this may be a read error. The final CDR3 position lacks the conserved phenylalanine or tryptophan, pointing to a likely read error. The chain uses TRBV20-1 and TRBJ2-5, with D unresolved. Germline V gene lookup returns CDR1 DFQATT and CDR2 SNEGSKA (reference sequence). The V and J ends lost 6 bases and 5 bases respectively, with 4 bases between them. CDR3 length: 9 amino acids. The CDR3 DNA is TGCAGTGCGGCGGAGACCCAGTACTAC. Protein sequence: CSAAETQYY.

This clonotype is a singleton in its sample. A read error may explain this, as a much larger clone is one base away. The rearrangement joins TRBV4-3 to TRBJ1-6, with D unclear. This CDR3 is built from 16 residues. Germline lookup yields CDR1 LGHNA and CDR2 YSLEER. CDR3 DNA: TGCGCCAGCAGCCATGATTACAGCTCCTATACTTCACCCCTCCACTTT. This gives the protein CASSHDYSSYTSPLHF.

On this clonotype: A read error may explain this, as a much larger clone is one base away. V is TRBV29-1 and J is TRBJ2-1, with TRBD2 identical over 12 bases. Trimming cost V 5 bases and J 4 bases; bases outside gene matches: 9. Germline V CDR1 and CDR2: SQVTM, ANQGSEA. This CDR3 is 16 amino acids long. The CDR3, as DNA: TGCAGCGTTCACCAGACTAGCGGGAGAGGATACAATGAGCAGTTCTTC. The encoded protein is CSVHQTSGRGYNEQFF.

This clonotype was detected ten times or more. The chain joins TRBV4-1 to TRBJ1-3; the D gene is possibly TRBD1 (6 bases). The V and J ends lost 1 base and 0 bases respectively, with 7 bases between them. The germline gives CDR1 MGHRA, CDR2 YSYEKL. The CDR3 runs 15 residues. CDR3: CASSQVGGSGNTIYF. The CDR3 nucleotides read TGCGCCAGCAGCCAAGTAGGGGGCTCTGGAAACACCATATATTTT.

This clonotype was found many times. The chain employs TRBV29-1 and TRBJ1-1; weak D call: TRBD1 (5 bases). This CDR3 is built from 13 residues. V was trimmed by 1 base and J by 3 bases, leaving 9 bases between them. From germline, CDR1 is SQVTM and CDR2 ANQGSEA. The CDR3, as DNA: TGCAGCGTTGAAGGGGGCTATTACACTGAAGCTTTCTTT. Amino acids: CSVEGGYYTEAFF.

Concerning this clonotype: The junction departs from the called germline gene at one end, perhaps through a read error. The chain uses TRBV12-5 and TRBJ1-1, with 9 positions matching TRBD1. Germline CDR1 LGHNT, CDR2 FRNRAP. The CDR3 spans 18 residues. The DNA of the CDR3 is TGTGCTAGTGGTTTGGTACTGCCGACAGGGGGAACGAACACTGGAGCTTTCTTT. Translation: CASGLVLPTGGTNTGAFF.

This clonotype was counted ten times or more. The chain employs TRBV14 and TRBJ2-3; 7 bases map to TRBD1. The CDR3 length is 19 residues. In germline, CDR1 is SGHDN, CDR2 FVKESK. The trim removed 4 bases at V and 0 bases at J, leaving 16 bases unmatched. CDR3 sequence: CASSPILAIRDSSTDTQYF. In DNA, the CDR3 is TGTGCCAGCAGCCCTATTTTAGCAATCCGGGACAGCAGCACAGATACGCAGTATTTT.

J is TRBJ2-1 and V is TRBV19; 9 nucleotides line up with TRBD1. CDR1 LNHDA and CDR2 SQIVND come from the germline V gene (reference sequence). The CDR3 is 14 amino acids. V lost 4 bases, J lost 6 bases, and 4 bases stayed unmatched. CDR3 region: CASSTQGAPNEQFF. CDR3 nucleotides: TGTGCCAGTAGTACACAGGGGGCCCCCAATGAGCAGTTCTTC.

This clonotype was detected only a few times. This rearrangement joins TRBV5-6 to TRBJ2-1; 9 nucleotides match TRBD2. The V gene end was trimmed by 2 bases and the J gene end by 5 bases; junction bases not matched to a gene: 8. CDR3 length: 16 amino acids. Germline lookup yields CDR1 SGHDT and CDR2 YYEEEE. This chain's CDR3 is CASSFGLAGLDNEQFF. As DNA, the CDR3 is TGTGCCAGCAGCTTTGGTCTAGCGGGACTCGACAATGAGCAGTTCTTC.

The sample holds many counts of this clonotype. V is TRBV30 and J is TRBJ2-1, with 11 bases lining up with TRBD1. In germline, CDR1 is GTSNPN, CDR2 SVGIG (reference sequence). There are 14 residues in the CDR3. With V trimmed by 3 bases and J by 7 bases, 5 bases remained unmatched. The CDR3 reads CAWSPGTGGNEQFF. As DNA, the CDR3 is TGTGCCTGGAGCCCCGGGACAGGGGGGAATGAGCAGTTCTTC. Full variable domain (remainder filled in from reference TRBV30 and TRBJ2-1): SQTIHQWPATLVQPVGSPLSLECTVEGTSNPNLYWYRQAAGRGLQLLFYSVGIGQISSEVPQNLSASRPQDRQFILSSKKLLLSDSGFYLCAWSPGTGGNEQFFGPGTRLTVL.

This clonotype was observed at least ten times. The chain couples TRBV29-1 to TRBJ1-1; TRBD1 agrees at 8 bases. The CDR3 has 18 residues. In germline, CDR1 is SQVTM, CDR2 ANQGSEA. J lost 4 bases, V lost 7 bases, and 23 bases had no gene match. Here the CDR3 DNA reads TGCAGCGGTTACAATGTAGGACAGGGTTGGTGGCAGGTCACTGAAGCTTTCTTT. This translates into CSGYNVGQGWWQVTEAFF.

At least ten counts were recorded for this clonotype. The chain uses TRBV6-5 and TRBJ2-7; no reliable D call. Germline V gene lookup returns CDR1 MNHEY and CDR2 SVGAGI. The CDR3 totals 14 residues. V lost 0 bases, J lost 2 bases, and 8 bases lay in between. CDR3 protein: CASSYSGIPYEQYF. The CDR3 nucleotides are TGTGCCAGCAGTTACTCGGGGATACCCTACGAGCAGTACTTC.

This clonotype turned up a few times. This chain joins TRBV6-2 or TRBV6-3 and TRBJ1-1, with a weak D call TRBD1 (6 bases). V lost 5 bases to trimming and J lost 6 bases, with 16 bases between them. This CDR3 has 14 residues. Germline V gene sequence: CDR1 MNHEY, CDR2 SVGEGT. CDR3 nucleotide sequence: TGTGCCAGCAGTCACCAGGGAGGGGGGTCTGAAGCTTTCTTT. Its translation: CASSHQGGGSEAFF.

This clonotype was detected a few times. The chain uses TRBV7-8 and TRBJ2-1, with 7 bases lining up with TRBD1. The CDR3 contains 15 residues. Germline V gives CDR1 SGHVS, CDR2 FQNEAQ. V dropped 5 bases and J dropped 1; count of bases not matched to a gene: 5. CDR3 nucleotides: TGTGCCAGCAGCGCCGAGGGACAGTCCTACAATGAGCAGTTCTTC. It encodes CASSAEGQSYNEQFF.

This clonotype was seen just once. This likely traces to a read error, being one base from a far larger clone. V is TRBV6-1 and J is TRBJ2-7; a weak D match, TRBD1 (5 bases). The CDR3 is 12 amino acids. Germline assignment: CDR1 MNHNS and CDR2 SASEGT. Here the CDR3 reads CASSPRGYERYF. The CDR3 nucleotides are TGTGCCAGCAGTCCTAGGGGCTACGAGCGGTACTTC.